The 2 T cell receptor beta chains below were found in one sample sequenced in a study of blood T cell repertoires in COVID-19. The data were produced by immunoSEQ multiplex PCR, yet TCRdb's version contains in-frame clones alone and is incomplete. The sample carries some 320,000 clones, over 75% recorded once. The sequencing sample was made of peripheral blood. Receptors were obtained from a human donor in a cohort sampled during active COVID-19.

J is TRBJ2-6 and V is TRBV5-1; D is possibly TRBD2 (6 bases). The CDR3 has 15 residues. V was cut by 4 bases and J by 0 bases, with 8 bases left in between. CDR1 SGHRS and CDR2 YFSETQ come from the germline V gene. The CDR3, as DNA: TGCGCCAGCAGCGCCGGGGGCTCTGGGGCCAACGTCCTGACTTTC. This encodes CASSAGGSGANVLTF.

V usage is TRBV7-9 and J usage is TRBJ2-7; 7 nucleotides agree with TRBD1. Unmatched junction bases numbered 7, after V lost 5 bases and J lost 3 bases. The CDR3 has 14 residues. The germline gives CDR1 SEHNR, CDR2 FQNEAQ (reference sequence). This chain's CDR3 is CASSRGQTHYEQYF. The CDR3, as DNA: TGTGCCAGCAGCCGGGGACAGACCCACTACGAGCAGTACTTC.